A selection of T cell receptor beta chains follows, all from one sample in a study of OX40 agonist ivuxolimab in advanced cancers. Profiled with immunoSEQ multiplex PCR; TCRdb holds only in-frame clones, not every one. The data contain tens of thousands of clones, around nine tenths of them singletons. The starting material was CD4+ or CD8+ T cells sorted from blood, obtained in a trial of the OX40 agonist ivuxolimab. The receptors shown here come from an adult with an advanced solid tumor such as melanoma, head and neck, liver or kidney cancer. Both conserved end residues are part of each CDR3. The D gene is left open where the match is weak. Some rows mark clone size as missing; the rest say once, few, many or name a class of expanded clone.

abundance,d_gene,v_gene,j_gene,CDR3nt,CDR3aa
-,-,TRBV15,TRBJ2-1,TGTGCCACCAGCAGAGATAGCTGGAATGAGCAGTTCTTC,CATSRDSWNEQFF
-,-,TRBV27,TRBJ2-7,TGTGCCAGCAGTCCCAGGACCAGAAGCTCCTACGAGCAGTACTTC,CASSPRTRSSYEQYF
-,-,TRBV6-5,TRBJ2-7,TGTGCCAGCAGAGTTGGGCAGGGGGGGCGGTACGAGCAGTACTTC,CASRVGQGGRYEQYF
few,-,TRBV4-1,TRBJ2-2,TGCGCCACCAAGACAGACTCGAACACCGGGGAGCTGTTTTTT,CATKTDSNTGELFF
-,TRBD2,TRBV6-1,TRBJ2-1,TGTGCCAGCGCGCTCGCGGGAGGGCCTGGCTATGAGCAGTTCTTC,CASALAGGPGYEQFF
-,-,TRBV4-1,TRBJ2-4,TGCGCCAGCAGCTCCTGGCCAGCCAAAAACATTCAGTACTTC,CASSSWPAKNIQYF
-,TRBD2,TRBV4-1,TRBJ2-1,TGCGCCAGCAGCACGGTGGGCGGGAGCGATGAGCAGTTCTTC,CASSTVGGSDEQFF
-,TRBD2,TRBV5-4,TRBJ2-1,TGTGCCAGCAGCTTGGCAGGACTAGCGGGGGACAATGAGCAGTTCTTC,CASSLAGLAGDNEQFF
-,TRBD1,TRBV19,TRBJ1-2,TGTGCCAGTACCCCTGCCGGGACAGGATCCCTCAACTATGGCTACACCTTC,CASTPAGTGSLNYGYTF
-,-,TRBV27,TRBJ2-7,TGTGCCAGCAGTTTTCGGCACCCCTCGGACGAGCAGTACTTC,CASSFRHPSDEQYF
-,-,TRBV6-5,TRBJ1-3,TGTGCCAGCCAATCTTCAGGGGTCTCTGGAAACACCATATATTTT,CASQSSGVSGNTIYF
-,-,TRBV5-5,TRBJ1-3,TGTGCCAGCAGCTTGGCCGGGACAATCTCTGGAAACACCATATATTTT,CASSLAGTISGNTIYF
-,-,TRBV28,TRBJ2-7,TGTGCCAGCCCACCGGGGTTAAGGTTCCACGAGCAGTACTTC,CASPPGLRFHEQYF
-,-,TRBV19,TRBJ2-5,TGTGCCAGTAGTAGGGGACTCTTAGAGACCCAGTACTTC,CASSRGLLETQYF
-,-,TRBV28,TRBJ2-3,TGTGCCAGCAGTTCGACCGGGACCGGGGCCTCGGATACGCAGTATTTT,CASSSTGTGASDTQYF
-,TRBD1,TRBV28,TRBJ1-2,TGTGCCAGCAGGGCACAGGGGGGAGGCTACACCTTC,CASRAQGGGYTF
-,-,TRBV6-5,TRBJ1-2,TGTGCCAGCAGTTACTCAATAAGTAGAGTGCGCTACACCTTC,CASSYSISRVRYTF
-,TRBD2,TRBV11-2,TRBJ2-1,TGTGCCAGCAGCTCGGGGACTAGCGGGGGGGCGTATGAGCAGTTCTTC,CASSSGTSGGAYEQFF
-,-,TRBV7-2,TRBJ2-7,TGTGCCAGCAGCAAACCTAGCGAGTACCCCTACGAGCAGTACTTC,CASSKPSEYPYEQYF
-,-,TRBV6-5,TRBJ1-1,TGTGCCAGCAACGCAGGGGCGGCCACTGAAGCTTTCTTT,CASNAGAATEAFF
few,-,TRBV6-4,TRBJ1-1,TGTGCCAGCAGTGTGGACAGGAACACTGAAGCTTTCTTT,CASSVDRNTEAFF
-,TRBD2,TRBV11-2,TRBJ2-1,TGTGCCAGCCGGGGGGGACTGGAGTACAATGAGCAGTTCTTC,CASRGGLEYNEQFF